This T cell receptor (beta chain) emerged from a study of OX40 agonist ivuxolimab in advanced cancers. The wider study: Patient treatment consisted of intravenous ivuxolimab administration every 2 weeks at 0.01 to 10 mg/kg.

TCRdb's table, derived via immunoSEQ multiplex PCR, lists solely in-frame clones and lacks some. The sample has more than 60,000 clones; over 75% are singletons. Germline CDR1 reads MNHNS; CDR2 reads SASEGT. Trimming removed 8 bases at V and 5 bases at J, with 16 bases between. CDR3 length: 14 residues. Cycle 7 day 1, cycle 4 day 1, and baseline were the timepoints at which blood was sampled. This specimen consisted of CD4+ or CD8+ T cells sorted from blood, obtained in a trial of the OX40 agonist ivuxolimab. The sequence came from an adult with an advanced solid tumor such as melanoma, head and neck, liver or kidney cancer. J is TRBJ2-1 and V is TRBV6-1, with D perhaps matching TRBD1 or TRBD2 (7 bases each). CDR3 residues: CASPKGRGHNEQFF. CDR3 nucleotides: TGTGCCAGCCCTAAAGGGAGGGGGCACAATGAGCAGTTCTTC.